The rows below give T cell receptor beta chains drawn from one sample of a study of T cell changes during pregnancy in multiple sclerosis. Assay used: immunoSEQ multiplex PCR; TCRdb lists only in-frame clones, some missing. Counted here are about 41,000 clones, 85% to 95% occurring once; the ten biggest clones make up 7%. The sample in question was CD8+ T cells from peripheral blood mononuclear cells, obtained in the third trimester of pregnancy. The receptors were gathered from a female donor with multiple sclerosis, enrolled in a pregnancy study. Both conserved end residues are part of each CDR3. D genes are given only for firm matches. The size entry is marked missing in some rows and otherwise reads once, few, many or a size class.

size	D	V	J	DNA	CDR3
once	NA	TRBV15	TRBJ2-2	TGTGCCACCAGCCGCCGGTTGGACACCGGGGAGCTGTTTTTT	CATSRRLDTGELFF
NA	NA	TRBV19	TRBJ1-2	TGTGCCAGTCTACAGGGACCACCTAACTATGGCTACACCTTC	CASLQGPPNYGYTF
NA	TRBD2	TRBV11-3	TRBJ2-2	TGTGCCAGCAGGCCTCGTCCTAGCGGGGGTCAAAACACCGGGGAGCTGTTTTTT	CASRPRPSGGQNTGELFF
NA	NA	TRBV27	TRBJ1-1	TGTGCCAGCAGGGGGGGGACTGAAGCTTTCTTT	CASRGGTEAFF
once	TRBD2	TRBV2	TRBJ2-2	TGTGCCAGCAGTGAAGGACTAGCGGGAGGGCCCACCGGGGAGCTGTTTTTT	CASSEGLAGGPTGELFF
NA	TRBD2	TRBV11-3	TRBJ2-1	TGTGCCAGCAGCTTAGGGGCGCTAGCGGGGGGTGATGAGCAGTTCTTC	CASSLGALAGGDEQFF
NA	TRBD1	TRBV30	TRBJ1-5	TGTGCCTGGAGTCAAGGCCAGGGGGCTTCTCAGCCCCAGCATTTT	CAWSQGQGASQPQHF
NA	NA	TRBV5-6	TRBJ1-1	TGTGCCAGCAGCTCTCGGACAGATATGAACACTGAAGCTTTCTTT	CASSSRTDMNTEAFF
NA	NA	TRBV12-5	TRBJ2-5	TGTGCTAGTGGTTTGGTAAAAGGACTCTTGTACTTC	CASGLVKGLLYF
NA	NA	TRBV7-9	TRBJ2-7	TGTGCCAGCAGCTTTCAGACAGCAGCGTACGAGCAGTACTTC	CASSFQTAAYEQYF
NA	NA	TRBV5-6	TRBJ2-5	TGTGCCAGCTCCGAGACACCAGTAACCAAAGAGACCCAGTACTTC	CASSETPVTKETQYF
NA	NA	TRBV7-8	TRBJ2-2	TGTGCCAGCAGCCAAGGACAGAGCACCGGGGAGCTGTTTTTT	CASSQGQSTGELFF
NA	NA	TRBV6-5	TRBJ1-1	TGTGCCAGCAGTTGGAGGGGTGACCCTGAAGCTTTCTTT	CASSWRGDPEAFF
NA	TRBD1	TRBV27	TRBJ1-1	TGTGCCAGCAGGGCAGGGGGGTTGGGAGCTTTCTTT	CASRAGGLGAFF